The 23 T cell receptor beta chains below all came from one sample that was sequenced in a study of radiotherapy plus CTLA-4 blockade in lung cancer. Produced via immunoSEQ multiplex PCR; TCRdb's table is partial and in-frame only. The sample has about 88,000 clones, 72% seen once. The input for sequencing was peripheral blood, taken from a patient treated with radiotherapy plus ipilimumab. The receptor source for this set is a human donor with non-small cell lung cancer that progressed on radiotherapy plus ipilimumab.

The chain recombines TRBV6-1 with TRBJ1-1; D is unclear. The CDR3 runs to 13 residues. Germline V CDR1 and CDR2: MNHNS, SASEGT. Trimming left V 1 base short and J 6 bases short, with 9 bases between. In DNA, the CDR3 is TGTGCCAGCAGTGAAGTCACGGGCGCTGAAGCTTTCTTT. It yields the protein CASSEVTGAEAFF.

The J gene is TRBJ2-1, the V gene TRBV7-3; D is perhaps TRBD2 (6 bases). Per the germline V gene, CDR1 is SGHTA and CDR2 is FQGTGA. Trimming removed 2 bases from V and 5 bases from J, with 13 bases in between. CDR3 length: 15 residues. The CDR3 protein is CASSLGGSHNNEQFF. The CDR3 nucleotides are TGTGCCAGCAGCTTAGGGGGGAGCCACAACAATGAGCAGTTCTTC.

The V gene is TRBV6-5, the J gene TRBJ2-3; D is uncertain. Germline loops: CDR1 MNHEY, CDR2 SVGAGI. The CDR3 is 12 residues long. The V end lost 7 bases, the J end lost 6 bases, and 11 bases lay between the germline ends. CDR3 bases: TGTGCCAGCAACAGCCTGGGGGATACGCAGTATTTT. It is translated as CASNSLGDTQYF.

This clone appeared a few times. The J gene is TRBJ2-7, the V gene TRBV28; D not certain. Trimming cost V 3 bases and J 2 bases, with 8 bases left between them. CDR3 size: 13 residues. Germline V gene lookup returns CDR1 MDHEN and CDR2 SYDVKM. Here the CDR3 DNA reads TGTGCCAGCAGTTTGGGGAATGCCTACGAGCAGTACTTC. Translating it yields CASSLGNAYEQYF.

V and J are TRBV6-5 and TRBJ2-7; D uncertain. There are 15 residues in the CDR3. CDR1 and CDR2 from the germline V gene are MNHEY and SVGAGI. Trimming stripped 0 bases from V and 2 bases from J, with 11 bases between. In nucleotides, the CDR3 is TGTGCCAGCAGTTACTCGGAGACCGGTACCTACGAGCAGTACTTC. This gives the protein CASSYSETGTYEQYF.

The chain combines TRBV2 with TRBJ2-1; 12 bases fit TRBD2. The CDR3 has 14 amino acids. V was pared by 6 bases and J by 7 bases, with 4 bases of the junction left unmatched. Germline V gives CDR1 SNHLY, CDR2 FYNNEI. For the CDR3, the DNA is TGTGCCAGCAGGGCCGGACTAGCGGGAAATGAGCAGTTCTTC. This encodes CASRAGLAGNEQFF.

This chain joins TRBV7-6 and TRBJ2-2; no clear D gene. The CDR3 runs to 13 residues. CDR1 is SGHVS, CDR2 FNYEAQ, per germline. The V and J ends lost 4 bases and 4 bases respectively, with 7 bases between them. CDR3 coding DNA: TGTGCCAGCAGCTATCGTGTCACCGGGGAGCTGTTTTTT. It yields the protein CASSYRVTGELFF.

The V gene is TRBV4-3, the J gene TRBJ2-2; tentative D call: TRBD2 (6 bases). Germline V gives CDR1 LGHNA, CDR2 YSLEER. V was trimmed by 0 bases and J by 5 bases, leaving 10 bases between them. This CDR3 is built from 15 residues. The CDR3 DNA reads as TGCGCCAGCAGCCAAGAGAAGGCGGGGACCGGGGAGCTGTTTTTT. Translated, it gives CASSQEKAGTGELFF.

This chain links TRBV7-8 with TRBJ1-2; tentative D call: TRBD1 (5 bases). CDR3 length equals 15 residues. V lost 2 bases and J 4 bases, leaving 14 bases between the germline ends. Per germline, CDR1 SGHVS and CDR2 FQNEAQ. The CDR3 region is CASSLKAQAFYGYTF. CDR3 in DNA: TGTGCCAGCAGCTTAAAGGCACAGGCCTTCTATGGCTACACCTTC.

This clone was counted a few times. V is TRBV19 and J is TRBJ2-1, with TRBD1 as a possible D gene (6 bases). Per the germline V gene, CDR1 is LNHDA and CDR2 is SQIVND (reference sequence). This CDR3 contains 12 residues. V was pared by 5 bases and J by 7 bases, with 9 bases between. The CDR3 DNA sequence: TGTGCCAGTAGTTTCAGGGGAAATGAGCAGTTCTTC. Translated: CASSFRGNEQFF.

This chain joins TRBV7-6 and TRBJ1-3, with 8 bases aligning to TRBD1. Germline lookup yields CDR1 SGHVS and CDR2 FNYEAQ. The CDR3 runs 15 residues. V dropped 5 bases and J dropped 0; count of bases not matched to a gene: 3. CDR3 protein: CASSPDRASGNTIYF. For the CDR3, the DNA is TGTGCCAGCAGCCCGGACAGGGCCTCTGGAAACACCATATATTTT.

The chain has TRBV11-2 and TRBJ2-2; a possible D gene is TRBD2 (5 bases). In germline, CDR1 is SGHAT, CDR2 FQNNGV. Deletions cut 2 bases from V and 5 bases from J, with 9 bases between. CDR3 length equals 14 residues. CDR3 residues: CASSLKEETGELFF. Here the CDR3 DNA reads TGTGCCAGCAGCTTAAAGGAGGAAACCGGGGAGCTGTTTTTT.

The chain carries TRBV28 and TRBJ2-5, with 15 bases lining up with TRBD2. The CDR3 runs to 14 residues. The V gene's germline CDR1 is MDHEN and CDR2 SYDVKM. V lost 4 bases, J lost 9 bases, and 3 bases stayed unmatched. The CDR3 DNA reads TGTGCCAGCAGTTGGACTAGCGGGAGGGTGGCCCAGTACTTC. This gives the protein CASSWTSGRVAQYF. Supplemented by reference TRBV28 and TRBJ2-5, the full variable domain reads DVKVTQSSRYLVKRTGEKVFLECVQDMDHENMFWYRQDPGLGLRLIYFSYDVKMKEKGDIPEGYSVSREKKERFSLILESASTNQTSMYLCASSWTSGRVAQYFGPGTRLLVL.

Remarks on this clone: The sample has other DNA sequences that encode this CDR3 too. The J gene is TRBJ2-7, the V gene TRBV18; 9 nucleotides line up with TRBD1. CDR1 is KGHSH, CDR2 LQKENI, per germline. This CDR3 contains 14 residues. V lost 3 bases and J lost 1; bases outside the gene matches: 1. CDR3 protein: CASSPGTGSYEQYF. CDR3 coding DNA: TGTGCCAGCTCACCCGGGACAGGGTCCTACGAGCAGTACTTC. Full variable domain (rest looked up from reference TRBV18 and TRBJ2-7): NAGVMQNPRHLVRRRGQEARLRCSPMKGHSHVYWYRQLPEEGLKFMVYLQKENIIDESGMPKERFSAEFPKEGPSILRIQQVVRGDSAAYFCASSPGTGSYEQYFGPGTRLTVT.

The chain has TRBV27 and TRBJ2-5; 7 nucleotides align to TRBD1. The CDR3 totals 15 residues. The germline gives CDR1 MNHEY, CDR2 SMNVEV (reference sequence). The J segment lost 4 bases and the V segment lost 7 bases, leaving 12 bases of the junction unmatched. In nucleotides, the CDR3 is TGTGCCAGCACCCCAAGGTACAGGGGTTCAGAGACCCAGTACTTC. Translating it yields CASTPRYRGSETQYF.

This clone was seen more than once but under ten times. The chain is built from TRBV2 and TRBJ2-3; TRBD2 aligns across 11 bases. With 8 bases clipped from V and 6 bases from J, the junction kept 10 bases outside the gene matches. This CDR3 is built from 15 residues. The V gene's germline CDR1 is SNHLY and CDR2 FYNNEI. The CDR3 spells CASLTSGSRLDTQYF. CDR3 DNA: TGTGCCAGCCTAACTAGCGGGAGTCGTTTGGATACGCAGTATTTT. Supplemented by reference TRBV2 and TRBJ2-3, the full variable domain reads EPEVTQTPSHQVTQMGQEVILRCVPISNHLYFYWYRQILGQKVEFLVSFYNNEISEKSEIFDDQFSVERPDGSNFTLKIRSTKLEDSAMYFCASLTSGSRLDTQYFGPGTRLTVL.

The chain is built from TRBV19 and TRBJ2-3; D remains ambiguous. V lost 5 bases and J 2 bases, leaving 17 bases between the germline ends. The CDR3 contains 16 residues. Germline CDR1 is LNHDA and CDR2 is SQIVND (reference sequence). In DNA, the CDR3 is TGTGCCAGTAGTGCTCTTATCAGACCACCCACAGATACGCAGTATTTT. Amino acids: CASSALIRPPTDTQYF.

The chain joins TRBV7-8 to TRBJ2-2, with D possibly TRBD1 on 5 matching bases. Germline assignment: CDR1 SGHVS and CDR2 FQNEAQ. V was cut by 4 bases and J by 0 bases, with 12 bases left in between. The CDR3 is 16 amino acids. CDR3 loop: CASSSPDTPNTGELFF. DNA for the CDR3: TGTGCCAGCAGCTCCCCGGACACCCCGAACACCGGGGAGCTGTTTTTT. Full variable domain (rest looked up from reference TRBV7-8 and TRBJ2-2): GAGVSQSPRYKVAKRGQDVALRCDPISGHVSLFWYQQALGQGPEFLTYFQNEAQLDKSGLPSDRFFAERPEGSVSTLKIQRTQQEDSAVYLCASSSPDTPNTGELFFGEGSRLTVL.

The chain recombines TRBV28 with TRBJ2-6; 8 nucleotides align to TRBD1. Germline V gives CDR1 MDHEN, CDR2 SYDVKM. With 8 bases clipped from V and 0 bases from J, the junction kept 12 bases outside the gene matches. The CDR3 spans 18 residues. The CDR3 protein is CASGRTGRLSSGANVLTF. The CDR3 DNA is TGTGCCAGCGGCCGGACAGGGCGCCTTTCCTCTGGGGCCAACGTCCTGACTTTC.

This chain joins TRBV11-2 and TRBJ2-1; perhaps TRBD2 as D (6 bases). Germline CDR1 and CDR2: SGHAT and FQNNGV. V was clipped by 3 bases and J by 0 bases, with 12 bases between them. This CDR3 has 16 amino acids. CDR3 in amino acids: CASSFGGGSSYNEQFF. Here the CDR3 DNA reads TGTGCCAGCAGCTTCGGGGGTGGGAGCTCCTACAATGAGCAGTTCTTC.

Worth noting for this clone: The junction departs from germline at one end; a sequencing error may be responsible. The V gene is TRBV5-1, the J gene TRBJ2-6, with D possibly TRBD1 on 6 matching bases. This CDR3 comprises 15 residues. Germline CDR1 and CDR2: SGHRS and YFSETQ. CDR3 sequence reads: CASSLDRAGTNVLTF. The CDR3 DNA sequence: TGCGCCAGCAGCTTGGACAGGGCTGGGACCAACGTCCTGACTTTC.

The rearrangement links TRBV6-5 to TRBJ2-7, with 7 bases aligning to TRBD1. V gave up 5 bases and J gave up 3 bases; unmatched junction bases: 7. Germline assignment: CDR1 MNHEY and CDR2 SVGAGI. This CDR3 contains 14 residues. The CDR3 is CASSRSDRNYEQYF. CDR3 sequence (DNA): TGTGCCAGCAGTCGCTCGGACAGGAACTACGAGCAGTACTTC.

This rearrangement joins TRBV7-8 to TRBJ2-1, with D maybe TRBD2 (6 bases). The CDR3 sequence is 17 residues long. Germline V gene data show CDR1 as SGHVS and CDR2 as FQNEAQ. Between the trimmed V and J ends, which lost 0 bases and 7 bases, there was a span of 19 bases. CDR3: CASSLAVGEEKWNEQFF. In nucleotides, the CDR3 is TGTGCCAGCAGCTTAGCAGTTGGGGAGGAGAAATGGAATGAGCAGTTCTTC.